The source of this T cell receptor beta chain is a study of CD8 T cells in Susac syndrome. The RNA, about 0.5 to 1 ug, was put through reverse transcription using random hexamers. TCRdb called the immunoSEQ multiplex PCR reads again in MiXCR, with one record for every CDR3 protein. The sample holds roughly 200,000 distinct CDR3 sequences; 90% to 96% are singletons and the top ten take around 0.09%. This CDR3 is 14 amino acids long. The germline V and J ends were trimmed by 0 bases and 5 bases, with 11 bases remaining between them. Germline V gene sequence: CDR1 SGDLS, CDR2 YYNGEE. This TCR derives from a human donor with multiple sclerosis. This chain uses TRBV9 with TRBJ2-5; D might be TRBD1 (6 bases). The sample consisted of CD4+ T cells from PBMCs. The DNA for the CDR3 is TGTGCCAGCAGCGTAGGGCAGGGGAGTGAGACCCAGTACTTC. It translates to CASSVGQGSETQYF.